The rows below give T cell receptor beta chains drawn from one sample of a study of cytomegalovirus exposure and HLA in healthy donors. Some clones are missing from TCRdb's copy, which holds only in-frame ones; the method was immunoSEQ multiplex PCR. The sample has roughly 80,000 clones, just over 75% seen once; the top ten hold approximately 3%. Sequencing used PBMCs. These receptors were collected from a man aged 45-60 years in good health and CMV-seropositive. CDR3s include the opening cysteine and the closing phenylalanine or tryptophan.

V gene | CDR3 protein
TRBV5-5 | CASSTGQGLAQPQHF
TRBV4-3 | CASSPTSLSYEQYF
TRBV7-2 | CASSLESGIQYSQYF
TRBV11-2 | CASSPWSILLPPYNEQFF
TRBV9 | CASSDPSGRFGAKNIQYF
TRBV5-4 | CASSLRTGAQETQYF
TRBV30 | CAWSGAFEQFF
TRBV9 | CASSVASGPSSYEQYF
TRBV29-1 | CSVEVSGTANTGELFF
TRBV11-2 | CASSLGGSHNEQFF
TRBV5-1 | CASSLAGTSGSISDTQYF
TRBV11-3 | CASSFLSVAEQYF
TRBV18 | CASSPESRQTQYF
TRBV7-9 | CASSSRQGGRTGELFF
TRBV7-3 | CASSRQRAGDTGELFF
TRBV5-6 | CASYNAAAGGSREQFF
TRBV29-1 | CSADRGFEAFF
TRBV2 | CASRWTGGRETQYF
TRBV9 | CASSPRVFGNYEQYF
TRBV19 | CASRRYGTDTQYF
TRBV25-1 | CASSASGLATQYF
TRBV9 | CASSVADLAVMEQFF
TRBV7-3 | CASSLTGGSSPLHF
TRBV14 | CASSGTRAETQYF
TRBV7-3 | CASSSSGTEAFF
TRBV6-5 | CASSYVAGGPADTQYF
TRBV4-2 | CASSQDWGLAYEQYF